Reported below is one T cell receptor (beta chain). Its specificity is unknown. TCR beta libraries were prepared from cDNA with unique molecular identifiers. Each sample of roughly 0.9 to 11 million input T cells yielded roughly 500,000 cDNA molecules, so each molecule approximated one T cell. TCRdb used MiXCR to reprocess the PCR reads, holding one entry per CDR3 protein. The sample holds about 770,000 distinct CDR3 sequences, under 60% seen once. This sample was included in a study of post-analysis software for immune sequencing data. Background on the study: Courses of disease covered relapsing-remitting, secondary progressive and progressive-relapsing multiple sclerosis. Study-wide points: The five TRBV segments detected at higher frequency in patients than in controls included TRBV5-6, TRBV5-1 and TRBV20-1. The study found significantly lower normalized Chao1 diversity in multiple sclerosis patients than in controls. Strong co-clustering by F measure linked samples that shared a preparation batch.

V was cut by 2 bases and J by 6 bases, with 7 bases left in between. This CDR3 is built from 13 residues. Germline V gene lookup returns CDR1 LGHNA and CDR2 YNFKEQ. This chain connects TRBV4-2 to TRBJ2-2; D gene ambiguous. Sequencing was performed on blood. This TCR came from a girl aged 10-17 years with multiple sclerosis. CDR3 in amino acids: CASSQLLSGELFF. The CDR3 region has the DNA TGTGCCAGCAGCCAATTACTTTCCGGGGAGCTGTTTTTT.